This TCR beta chain was sequenced for a study of neurological immune-mediated disorders. This clonotype was seen repeatedly, ten times or more. It may be a read error: a sequence one base away is much more abundant. A single record per CDR3 protein comes from TCRdb applying MiXCR to the 5' RACE reads. The sample has approximately 74,000 distinct CDR3 sequences, 4% to 6% seen once. The ends were cut back, 2 bases at V and 7 bases at J, with 8 bases in the middle. CDR3 length: 13 amino acids. Germline V gene data show CDR1 as MNHEY and CDR2 as SVGAGI. The sequence was collected from a man aged 18-30 years with multiple sclerosis. Sequencing input: PBMCs. The chain is built from TRBV6-5 and TRBJ1-4; possible D gene TRBD1, 5 bases. Here the CDR3 DNA reads TGTGCCAGCAGTTACACCAGGGCTGAAAAACTGTTTTTT. Translated, it gives CASSYTRAEKLFF.